This T cell receptor (beta chain) was captured in a study of T cell responses to AZD1222 COVID-19 vaccine. A remark on this clone: The antigen remains undetermined.

Study-wide results and limits: Just 5 to 7 AZD1222 recipients were seropositive at baseline. Elevations in Spike-specific TCR breadth and depth followed administration of two AZD1222 doses. The study sampled repertoires only after the peak T cell response.

Trimming removed 4 bases from V and 2 bases from J, with 6 bases in between. CDR1 is ENHRY and CDR2 is SYGVKD in the germline V gene. This CDR3 has 13 residues. Sequencing was performed with immunoSEQ multiplex PCR; in TCRdb, only in-frame clones are kept and a portion is missing. The data contain approximately 100,000 clones, about 86% of them seen just once; the ten biggest clones take up about 3%. Sequenced material: peripheral blood, taken on day 0 of AZD1222 vaccination. The rearrangement links TRBV10-3 to TRBJ2-1; TRBD1 might be the D (5 bases). The source of this sequence is an adult in good health. The CDR3 reads CAISGGPYNEQFF. The CDR3 nucleotides read TGTGCCATCAGTGGGGGCCCCTACAATGAGCAGTTCTTC.